Following are 11 T cell receptor beta chains from one sample sequenced in a study of cytomegalovirus exposure and HLA in healthy donors. The PCR had 60 Vbeta and 13 Jbeta primers. The protocol was immunoSEQ multiplex PCR, while the TCRdb copy is restricted to in-frame clones and leaves out a portion. Of some 99,000 clones in the sample, 69% were seen once. Sequencing was performed on PBMCs. Receptors were obtained from a woman in her 70s in good health and CMV-seropositive.

This clone showed up just once. V gene TRBV7-2 combines with J gene TRBJ1-1; possible D gene TRBD1, 6 bases. The V gene's germline CDR1 is SGHTA and CDR2 FQGNSA. The CDR3 length is 16 residues. Trimming took 7 bases from V and 1 from J, leaving 19 bases between them. The DNA of the CDR3 is TGTGCCAGCACCCCCCAGGGGCGAGTGTGGAACACTGAAGCTTTCTTT. This gives the protein CASTPQGRVWNTEAFF.

This chain connects TRBV2 to TRBJ1-3; TRBD1 might be the D (6 bases). CDR1 is SNHLY and CDR2 is FYNNEI in the germline V gene. This CDR3 spans 16 amino acids. V gave up 9 bases and J gave up 1 base, with 19 bases separating them. The CDR3 coding sequence is TGTGCCAGAACCGGGACAACCATAGGGTCTGGAAACACCATATATTTT. Translating gives CARTGTTIGSGNTIYF.

V and J are TRBV6-5 and TRBJ1-2; no firm D call. CDR3 size: 9 residues. From germline, CDR1 is MNHEY and CDR2 SVGAGI. CDR3 region: CPHTYGYTF. CDR3 nucleotides: TGTCCCCACACCTATGGCTACACCTTC.

The chain recombines TRBV7-2 with TRBJ2-1; TRBD2 is a possible D gene (6 bases). This CDR3 comprises 13 residues. Trimming shortened V by 3 bases and J by 7 bases, and 10 bases separated the two germline ends. CDR1 and CDR2 from the germline V gene are SGHTA and FQGNSA. CDR3 bases: TGTGCCAGCAGCTTTACTAGCATTAATGAGCAGTTCTTC. Translating gives CASSFTSINEQFF. Complete variable domain (other parts from reference TRBV7-2 and TRBJ2-1): GAGVSQSPSNKVTEKGKDVELRCDPISGHTALYWYRQSLGQGLEFLIYFQGNSAPDKSGLPSDRFSAERTGGSVSTLTIQRTQQEDSAVYLCASSFTSINEQFFGPGTRLTVL.

Concerning this clone: At one end the junction does not follow the germline gene, possibly because of a read error. This chain links TRBV7-7 with TRBJ2-1, with TRBD2 matching over 11 bases. CDR1 SSHAT and CDR2 FNYEAQ come from the germline V gene (reference sequence). CDR3 length: 15 amino acids. The DNA for the CDR3 is TGTGCTAGCAGCAGACTAGCGGGGACCTACAATGAGCAGTTCTTC. It is translated as CASSRLAGTYNEQFF.

The chain carries TRBV9 and TRBJ1-1; perhaps TRBD1 as D (5 bases). CDR1 and CDR2 from the germline V gene are SGDLS and YYNGEE. This CDR3 spans 14 amino acids. Trimming shortened V by 2 bases and J by 4 bases, and 12 bases separated the two germline ends. The CDR3 nucleotides read TGTGCCAGCAGCGTGGTAGGGGAGGGCACTGAAGCTTTCTTT. Protein: CASSVVGEGTEAFF.

This chain uses TRBV7-2 with TRBJ2-3, with 7 bases aligning to TRBD1. The CDR3 extends over 15 amino acids. Per the germline V gene, CDR1 is SGHTA and CDR2 is FQGNSA. V lost 1 base, J lost 5 bases, and 6 bases stayed unmatched. The CDR3 DNA sequence: TGTGCCAGCAGCTTAGGTACAGGGGCCCAAGATACGCAGTATTTT. Its protein product is CASSLGTGAQDTQYF.

This clone showed up just once. J is TRBJ1-4 and V is TRBV2; D gene uncertain. V shed 6 bases and J shed 0 bases, with 8 bases lying between them. CDR1 is SNHLY and CDR2 is FYNNEI in the germline V gene. The CDR3 runs to 14 residues. For the CDR3, the DNA is TGTGCCAGCAGCAACAGAGCAACTAATGAAAAACTGTTTTTT. Its translation: CASSNRATNEKLFF.

This clone has only a few counts. The rearrangement joins TRBV25-1 to TRBJ2-7; perhaps TRBD2 as D (5 bases). Germline V lookup: CDR1 MGHDK, CDR2 SYGVNS. Trimming removed 5 bases from V and 7 bases from J, with 12 bases in between. The CDR3 spans 12 residues. The CDR3 DNA reads TGTGCCAGCAGTCGAGAAGGGAGTGAGCAGTACTTC. This translates into CASSREGSEQYF.

The chain carries TRBV10-3 and TRBJ1-1; tentative D call: TRBD1 (6 bases). Trimming took 3 bases from V and 4 from J, leaving 9 bases between them. Germline lookup yields CDR1 ENHRY and CDR2 SYGVKD. The CDR3 runs to 13 residues. As DNA, the CDR3 is TGTGCCATCAGTGAAGGGGGTGTCACTGAAGCTTTCTTT. Translated, it gives CAISEGGVTEAFF.

The chain is built from TRBV19 and TRBJ2-1; D ambiguous. Germline values: CDR1 LNHDA, CDR2 SQIVND (reference sequence). This CDR3 spans 11 amino acids. Trimming cost V 7 bases and J 7 bases, with 8 bases left between them. The CDR3 sequence is CASTALNEQFF. CDR3 sequence (DNA): TGTGCCAGTACTGCACTGAATGAGCAGTTCTTC.